The next 14 T cell receptor beta chains were all read from a single sample in a study of technical replicates of blood from a handful of donors. TCRdb's table, derived via immunoSEQ multiplex PCR, lists solely in-frame clones and lacks some. The sample has tens of thousands of clones, 95% to 98% seen once. The sequencing sample was made of T cells isolated from PBMCs. The origin of the receptors is a human donor in good health.

This clone was counted a single time. The chain couples TRBV11-1 to TRBJ2-1; perhaps TRBD1 as D (5 bases). With 1 base removed from V and 9 bases from J, the gap between germline ends came to 10 bases. CDR1 is SGHAT and CDR2 is FQDESV in the germline V gene (reference sequence). The CDR3 consists of 13 residues. This chain's CDR3 is CASSLGGRSEQFF. Here the CDR3 DNA reads TGTGCCAGCAGCTTAGGGGGCAGGAGTGAGCAGTTCTTC.

In DNA form, the CDR3 reads TGTGCCAGCAGCGTAACCGGCACCGGGGAGCTGTTTTTT. Translation gives CASSVTGTGELFF. The chain is built from TRBV9 and TRBJ2-2; D not certain. Per the germline V gene, CDR1 is SGDLS and CDR2 is YYNGEE. There are 13 residues in the CDR3. Trimming shortened V by 1 base and J by 4 bases, and 5 bases separated the two germline ends.

This rearrangement joins TRBV6-1 to TRBJ2-7; 11 bases are shared with TRBD2. This CDR3 spans 16 amino acids. Germline V gene sequence: CDR1 MNHNS, CDR2 SASEGT. Trimming at V came to 4 bases and at J to 4 bases, leaving 9 bases not matched to a gene. The CDR3 here is CASSAGTSGNLYEQYF. DNA of the CDR3: TGTGCCAGCAGTGCGGGGACTAGCGGAAATCTGTACGAGCAGTACTTC.

The chain couples TRBV7-2 to TRBJ2-1, with D possibly being TRBD1 (5 bases). The CDR3 totals 17 residues. V was shortened by 0 bases and J by 1 base, with 13 bases between the two germline ends. Germline V CDR1 and CDR2: SGHTA, FQGNSA. For the CDR3, the DNA is TGTGCCAGCAGCTTAGCCCCTGACAGCGAGTCCTACAATGAGCAGTTCTTC. Its translation: CASSLAPDSESYNEQFF.

This rearrangement joins TRBV27 to TRBJ1-2; 8 positions agree with TRBD1. Trimming removed 8 bases from V and 7 bases from J; junction bases left unmatched: 18. The CDR3 runs 16 residues. The V gene's germline CDR1 is MNHEY and CDR2 SMNVEV (reference sequence). The CDR3 sequence is CASAIDRTGLASGYTF. In nucleotides, the CDR3 is TGTGCCAGCGCCATCGATAGGACAGGGTTGGCGAGTGGCTACACCTTC.

V usage is TRBV6-5 and J usage is TRBJ1-1, with D perhaps TRBD1 (5 bases). The CDR3 consists of 12 residues. From germline, CDR1 is MNHEY and CDR2 SVGAGI. The V gene lost 6 bases and the J gene lost 4 bases, with 9 bases spanning the gap. CDR3 bases: TGTGCCAGCAGGGGGGGGAGCACTGAAGCTTTCTTT. Amino acids: CASRGGSTEAFF.

This clone was found once. V is TRBV6-6 and J is TRBJ2-3; 10 bases are a match to TRBD2. CDR1 is MNHNY, CDR2 SVGAGI, per germline (reference sequence). V dropped 4 bases and J dropped 4; count of bases not matched to a gene: 8. This CDR3 has 16 residues. The CDR3 loop reads CASSFSGRTSADTQYF. CDR3 bases: TGTGCCAGCAGTTTTAGCGGGAGGACCTCCGCAGATACGCAGTATTTT.

This clone was seen once. V gene TRBV5-4 combines with J gene TRBJ1-2, with no clear D. Germline CDR1 and CDR2: SGHNT and YYREEE (reference sequence). The CDR3 spans 14 residues. Trimming pared 5 bases from V and 7 bases from J, leaving 18 bases between. The CDR3 DNA is TGTGCCAGCAGTTCCGAGGGAGGAGCGCGTGGCTACACCTTC. Its protein is CASSSEGGARGYTF.

V is TRBV10-3 and J is TRBJ2-2; 9 positions agree with TRBD1. The V and J ends lost 8 bases and 1 base, in that order; junction bases with no gene match: 2. CDR3 length equals 14 residues. Germline assignment: CDR1 ENHRY and CDR2 SYGVKD. The CDR3 region is CAIPGQGNTGELFF. DNA for the CDR3: TGTGCCATCCCGGGACAGGGGAACACCGGGGAGCTGTTTTTT.

The V call is TRBV18, the J call TRBJ1-2, with D perhaps TRBD1 (5 bases). Trimming left V 3 bases short and J 4 bases short, with 9 bases between. Germline V gives CDR1 KGHSH, CDR2 LQKENI. CDR3 length: 13 residues. The CDR3 region is CASSPAQGYGYTF. CDR3 DNA: TGTGCCAGCTCACCGGCCCAGGGCTATGGCTACACCTTC.

CDR3 nucleotide sequence: TGTGCCACCAGCAGCTCCCAGGACTACCAAGAGACCCAGTACTTC. The encoded protein is CATSSSQDYQETQYF. The chain links TRBV15 to TRBJ2-5; possible D gene TRBD2, 5 bases. The CDR3 totals 15 residues. Deletions cut 3 bases from V and 0 bases from J, with 11 bases between. In germline, CDR1 is LNHNV, CDR2 YYDKDF (reference sequence).

The chain combines TRBV29-1 with TRBJ2-1; no clear D gene. CDR1 and CDR2 (germline): SQVTM, ANQGSEA. Deletions cut 4 bases from V and 6 bases from J, with 10 bases between. This CDR3 region has 12 residues. CDR3 bases: TGCAGCGTTGGTAGCAGTCCCAATGAGCAGTTCTTC. This translates into CSVGSSPNEQFF.

V usage is TRBV4-2 and J usage is TRBJ2-5; D might be TRBD1 (5 bases). V was shortened by 0 bases and J by 3 bases, with 8 bases between the two germline ends. Germline CDR1 is LGHNA and CDR2 is YNFKEQ. This CDR3 contains 14 residues. This CDR3 is CASSQDQGEETQYF. CDR3 bases: TGTGCCAGCAGCCAAGACCAAGGGGAAGAGACCCAGTACTTC.

The chain recombines TRBV28 with TRBJ2-3, with D hard to call. The CDR3 consists of 13 residues. Germline CDR1 is MDHEN and CDR2 is SYDVKM. Between the trimmed V and J ends, which lost 6 bases and 1 base, there was a span of 8 bases. The CDR3 loop reads CASRTEGTDTQYF. The CDR3, as DNA: TGTGCCAGCAGAACCGAGGGCACAGATACGCAGTATTTT.